The clone carrying this T cell receptor beta chain was seen repeatedly, ten times or more. Antigen unknown. This record comes from a study of T-cell memory formation after mild COVID-19. Germline V CDR1 and CDR2: SGHRS, YFSETQ. The CDR3 runs to 17 residues. The V end lost 4 bases, the J end lost 0 bases, and 16 bases lay between the germline ends. TCRdb re-derived calls from the 5' RACE reads in MiXCR, one entry per CDR3 protein. The sample comprises about 350,000 distinct CDR3 sequences, 12% to 15% of which are singletons, and 20% to 25% rests with the top ten. Study-level points and caveats: The study detected some responding clones in pre-infection memory, suggesting cross-reactive memory joined.

The chain links TRBV5-1 to TRBJ2-2, with D unclear. Sequenced: PBMCs or a T cell subset sorted from them (not recorded which). The clonotype originates from a man between 18 and 35 years old who had mild COVID-19 (a few samples of this study predate the infection). Cell type and time point are not known. The CDR3 nucleotides are TGCGCCAGCAGCCCGACGCCCCCGGGTTCGAACACCGGGGAGCTGTTTTTT. Protein product: CASSPTPPGSNTGELFF.